The clone carrying this TCR beta chain was seen ten or more times. Its antigen is unknown. The study left out patients who had uncontrolled infection, other autoimmune disease, pregnancy or lactation. These data belong to a study of T cells in Graves' hyperthyroidism and ophthalmopathy. Study observations and caveats: Also found in blood were most expanded thyroid clonotypes above 0.001.

RNA transcripts yielded amplified TCR beta CDR3 regions. The HTBI primer set drove a first-round RT-PCR of the TCR CDR3. TCRdb called the multiplex PCR reads again in MiXCR, with one record for every CDR3 protein. The sample shows 500,000 to 550,000 distinct CDR3 sequences, roughly 20% of them seen only once. After removal of 5 bases from V and 5 bases from J, the junction contained 7 bases not matched to a gene. The CDR3 length is 15 residues. The source material was blood. The sequence came from a man aged 18 to 29 with Graves' hyperthyroidism. V and J are TRBV12-3 or TRBV12-4 and TRBJ1-5; 9 nucleotides line up with TRBD1. This CDR3 is CASSSLGQGHQPQHF. In DNA, the CDR3 is TGTGCCAGCAGTAGCCTGGGACAGGGACATCAGCCCCAGCATTTT.